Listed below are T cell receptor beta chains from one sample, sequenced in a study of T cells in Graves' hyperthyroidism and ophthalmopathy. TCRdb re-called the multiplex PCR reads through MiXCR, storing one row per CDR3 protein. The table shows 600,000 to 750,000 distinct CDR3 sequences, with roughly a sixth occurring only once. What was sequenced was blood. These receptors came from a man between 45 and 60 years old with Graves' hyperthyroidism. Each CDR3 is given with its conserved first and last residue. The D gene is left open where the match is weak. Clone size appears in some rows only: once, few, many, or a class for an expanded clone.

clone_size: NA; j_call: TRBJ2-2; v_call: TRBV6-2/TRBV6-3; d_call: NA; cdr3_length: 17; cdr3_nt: TGTGCCAGCAGTTCCGCACGCCAACGGCGGGCCACCGGGGAGCTGTTTTTT; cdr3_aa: CASSSARQRRATGELFF
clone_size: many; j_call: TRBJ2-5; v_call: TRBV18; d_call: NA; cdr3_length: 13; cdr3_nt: TGTGCCAGCTCCACACAGTACCAAGAGACCCAGTACTTC; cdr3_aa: CASSTQYQETQYF
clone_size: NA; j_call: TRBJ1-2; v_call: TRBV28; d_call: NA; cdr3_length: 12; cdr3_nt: TGTGCCAGCAGTTTAGAAAGAGCTGGCTACACCTTC; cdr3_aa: CASSLERAGYTF
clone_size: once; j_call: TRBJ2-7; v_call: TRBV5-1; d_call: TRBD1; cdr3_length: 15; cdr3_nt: TGCGCCAGCAGCACTCCGGGACAGGGGGCGAATGAGCAGTACTTC; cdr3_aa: CASSTPGQGANEQYF
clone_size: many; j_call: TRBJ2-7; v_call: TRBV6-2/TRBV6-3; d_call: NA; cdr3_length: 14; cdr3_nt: TGTGCCAGCACCCCGATCGACGGAGACTACGAGCAGTACTTC; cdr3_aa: CASTPIDGDYEQYF
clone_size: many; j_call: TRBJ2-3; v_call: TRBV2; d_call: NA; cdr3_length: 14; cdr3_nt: TGTGCCAGCAGTGAACGGCGTTTAACAGATACGCAGTATTTT; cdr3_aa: CASSERRLTDTQYF
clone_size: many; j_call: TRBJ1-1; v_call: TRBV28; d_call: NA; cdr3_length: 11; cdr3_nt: TGTGCCAGCAGGACTGACATTGAAGCTTTCTTT; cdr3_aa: CASRTDIEAFF
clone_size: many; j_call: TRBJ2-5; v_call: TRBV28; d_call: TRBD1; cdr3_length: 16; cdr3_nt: TGTGCCAGCAGTTTTGCGGGACAGGGGGCGGGGGAGACCCAGTACTTC; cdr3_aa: CASSFAGQGAGETQYF
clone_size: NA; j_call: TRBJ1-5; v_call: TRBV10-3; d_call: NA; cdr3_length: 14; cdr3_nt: TGTGCCATCAGTCGCGGGGGGCTGGGACAGCCCCAGCATTTT; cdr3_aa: CAISRGGLGQPQHF
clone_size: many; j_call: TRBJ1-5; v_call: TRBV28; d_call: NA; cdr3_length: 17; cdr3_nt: TGTGCCAGCAGTCCCAGCGGGGCGGCTAAAGGCAATCAGCCCCAGCATTTT; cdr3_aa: CASSPSGAAKGNQPQHF
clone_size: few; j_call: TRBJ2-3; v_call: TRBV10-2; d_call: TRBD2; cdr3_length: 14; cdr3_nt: TGCGCCAGCCGGGGGGGAAGCGGTACAGATACGCAGTATTTT; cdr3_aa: CASRGGSGTDTQYF
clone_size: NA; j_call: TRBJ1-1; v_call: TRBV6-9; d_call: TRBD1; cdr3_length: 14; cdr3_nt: TGTGCCAGCAGGGAGGGACAGGGGGCGGCTGAAGCTTTCTTT; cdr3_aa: CASREGQGAAEAFF
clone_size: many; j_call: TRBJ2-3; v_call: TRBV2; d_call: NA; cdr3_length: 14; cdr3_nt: TGTGCCAGCAGTCCCCCGGGTAGCACAGATACGCAGTATTTT; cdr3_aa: CASSPPGSTDTQYF
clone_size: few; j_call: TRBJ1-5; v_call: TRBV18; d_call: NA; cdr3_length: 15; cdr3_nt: TGTGCCAGCTCACCAAGTGAGGGGAGCAATCAGCCCCAGCATTTT; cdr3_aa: CASSPSEGSNQPQHF
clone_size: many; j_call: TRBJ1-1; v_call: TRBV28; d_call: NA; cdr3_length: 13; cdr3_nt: TGTGCCAGCAGTTTTAGCCCCGGGACGGAAGCTTTCTTT; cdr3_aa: CASSFSPGTEAFF
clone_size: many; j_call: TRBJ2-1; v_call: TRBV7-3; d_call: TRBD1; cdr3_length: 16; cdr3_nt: TGTGCCAGCAGCGGGGGGACAGGTACGAATTACAATGAGCAGTTCTTC; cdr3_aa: CASSGGTGTNYNEQFF
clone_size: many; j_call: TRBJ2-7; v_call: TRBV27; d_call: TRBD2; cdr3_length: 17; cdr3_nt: TGTGCCAGCAGTTTATCATCGCTAGCGGGAGTACCCTACGAGCAGTACTTC; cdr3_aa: CASSLSSLAGVPYEQYF
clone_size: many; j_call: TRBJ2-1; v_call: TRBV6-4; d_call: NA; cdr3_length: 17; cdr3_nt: TGTGCCAGCAGTGAGGGGCTAGCTTTTAGCTCCTACAATGAGCAGTTCTTC; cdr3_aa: CASSEGLAFSSYNEQFF
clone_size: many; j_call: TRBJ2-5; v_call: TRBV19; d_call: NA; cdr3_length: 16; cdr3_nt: TGTGCCAGTAGTATCTTAGGACAGCAAGCCCAGGAGACCCAGTACTTC; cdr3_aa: CASSILGQQAQETQYF
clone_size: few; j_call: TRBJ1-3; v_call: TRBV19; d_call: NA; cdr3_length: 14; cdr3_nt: TGTGCCAGTAGTCGACCGAACTCTGGAAACACCATATATTTT; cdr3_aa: CASSRPNSGNTIYF
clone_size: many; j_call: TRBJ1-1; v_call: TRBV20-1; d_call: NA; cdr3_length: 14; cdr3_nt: TGCAGTGCTAGATCCCCGACAGGCATCACTGAAGCTTTCTTT; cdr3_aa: CSARSPTGITEAFF
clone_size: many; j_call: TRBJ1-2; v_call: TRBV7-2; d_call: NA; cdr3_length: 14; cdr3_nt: TGTGCCAGCAGTTTCGACAGCCTTAACTATGGCTACACCTTC; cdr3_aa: CASSFDSLNYGYTF
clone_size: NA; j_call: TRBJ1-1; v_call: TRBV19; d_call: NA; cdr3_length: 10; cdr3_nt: TGTGCCAGCGGACAGTATGAAGCTTTCTTT; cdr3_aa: CASGQYEAFF
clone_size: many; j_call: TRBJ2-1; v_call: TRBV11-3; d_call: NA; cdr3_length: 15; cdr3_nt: TGTGCCAGCAGCTTCCAGCGGGCTTCCTACAATGAGCAGTTCTTC; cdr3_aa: CASSFQRASYNEQFF
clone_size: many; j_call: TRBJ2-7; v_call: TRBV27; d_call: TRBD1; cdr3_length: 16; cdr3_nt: TGTGCCAGCAGCCCAGGACAGGGGGGAACTTCCTACGAGCAGTACTTC; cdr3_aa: CASSPGQGGTSYEQYF
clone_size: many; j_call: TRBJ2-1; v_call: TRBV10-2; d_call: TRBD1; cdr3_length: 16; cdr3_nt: TGCGCCAGCACAAGGGACAGAGTGAGCTCCTACAATGAGCAGTTCTTC; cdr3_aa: CASTRDRVSSYNEQFF
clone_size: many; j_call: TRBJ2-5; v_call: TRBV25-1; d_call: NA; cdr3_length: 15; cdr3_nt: TGTGCCAGCAGTGATATCCAGGGACGGCAAGAGACCCAGTACTTC; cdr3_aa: CASSDIQGRQETQYF
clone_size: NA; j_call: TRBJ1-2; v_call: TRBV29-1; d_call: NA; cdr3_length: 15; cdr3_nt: TGCAGCGTTTTGAGTGCGGATCCTACTAACTATGGCTACACCTTC; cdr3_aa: CSVLSADPTNYGYTF